This T cell receptor beta chain was identified in a study of T cells in localized non-small cell lung cancer. The table lists this clone with a few counts. Generated by immunoSEQ multiplex PCR, the TCRdb table keeps only in-frame clones and is missing some. The sample has 3,500 to 5,500 clones, more than 25% seen once; the top ten hold 4.6%. The trim removed 3 bases at V and 5 bases at J, leaving 4 bases unmatched. CDR1 is MNHGY, CDR2 SAAAGT, per germline. The CDR3 sequence is 14 residues long. The starting material was lung tumor tissue, obtained before any cancer treatment. This clonotype was obtained from a man aged 40-75 years with stage III squamous cell lung carcinoma. The genes are TRBV6-8 and TRBJ1-1, with 9 bases aligning to TRBD1. The CDR3 here is CASSYLGQGTEAFF. The CDR3 DNA reads TGTGCCAGCAGTTATTTAGGACAGGGGACTGAAGCTTTCTTT.